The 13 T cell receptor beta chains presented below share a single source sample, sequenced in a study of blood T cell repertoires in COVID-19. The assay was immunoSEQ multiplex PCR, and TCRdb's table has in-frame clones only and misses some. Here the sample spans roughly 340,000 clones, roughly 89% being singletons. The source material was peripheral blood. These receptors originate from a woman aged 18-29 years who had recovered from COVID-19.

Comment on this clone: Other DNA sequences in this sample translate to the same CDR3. The CDR3 protein is CASTPGIGGTEAFF. CDR3 DNA: TGTGCCAGTACCCCGGGGATAGGCGGCACTGAAGCTTTCTTT. The chain joins TRBV19 to TRBJ1-1; no definite D call. CDR3 length: 14 amino acids. Trimming took 7 bases from V and 4 from J, leaving 16 bases between them. Germline V CDR1 and CDR2: LNHDA, SQIVND (reference sequence).

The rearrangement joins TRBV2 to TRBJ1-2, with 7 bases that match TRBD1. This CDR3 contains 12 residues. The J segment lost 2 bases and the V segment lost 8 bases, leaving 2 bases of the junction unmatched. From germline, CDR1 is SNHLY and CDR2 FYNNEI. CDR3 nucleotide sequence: TGTGCCAGCGACAGGGAAAACTATGGCTACACCTTC. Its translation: CASDRENYGYTF. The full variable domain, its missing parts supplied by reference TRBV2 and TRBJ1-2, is EPEVTQTPSHQVTQMGQEVILRCVPISNHLYFYWYRQILGQKVEFLVSFYNNEISEKSEIFDDQFSVERPDGSNFTLKIRSTKLEDSAMYFCASDRENYGYTFGSGTRLTVV.

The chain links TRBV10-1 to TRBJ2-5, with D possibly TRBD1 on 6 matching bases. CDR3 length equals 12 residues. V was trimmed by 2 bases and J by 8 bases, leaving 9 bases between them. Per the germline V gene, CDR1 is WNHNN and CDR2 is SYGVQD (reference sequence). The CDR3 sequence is CASSEGGRTQYF. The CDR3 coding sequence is TGCGCCAGCAGTGAGGGGGGCAGAACCCAGTACTTC.

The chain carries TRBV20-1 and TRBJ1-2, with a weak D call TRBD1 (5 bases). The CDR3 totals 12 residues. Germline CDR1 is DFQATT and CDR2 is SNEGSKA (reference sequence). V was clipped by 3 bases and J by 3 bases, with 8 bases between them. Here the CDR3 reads CSASGTHYGYTF. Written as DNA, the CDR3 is TGCAGTGCTAGTGGGACTCACTATGGCTACACCTTC.

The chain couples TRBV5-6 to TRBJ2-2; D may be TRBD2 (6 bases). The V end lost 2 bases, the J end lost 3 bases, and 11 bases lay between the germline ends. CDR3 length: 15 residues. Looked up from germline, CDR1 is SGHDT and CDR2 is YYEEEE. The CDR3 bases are TGTGCCAGCAGCTTCATCGGGGGAGACACCGGGGAGCTGTTTTTT. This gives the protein CASSFIGGDTGELFF.

CDR3 amino acids: CASSPTGEVYGYTF. The CDR3 nucleotides read TGTGCCAGCTCACCGACGGGGGAGGTCTATGGCTACACCTTC. This chain connects TRBV18 to TRBJ1-2; possible D gene TRBD1, 5 bases. The CDR3 sequence is 14 residues long. Trimming took off 3 bases at V and 4 bases at J, with 12 bases between the two ends. Germline lookup yields CDR1 KGHSH and CDR2 LQKENI.

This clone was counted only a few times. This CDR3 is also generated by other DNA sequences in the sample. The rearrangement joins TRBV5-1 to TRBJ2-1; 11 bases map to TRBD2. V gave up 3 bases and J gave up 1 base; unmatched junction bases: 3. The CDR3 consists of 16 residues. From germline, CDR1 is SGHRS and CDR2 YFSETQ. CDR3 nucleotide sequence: TGCGCCAGCAGCTCGCTAGCGGGAGGATCCTACAATGAGCAGTTCTTC. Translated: CASSSLAGGSYNEQFF. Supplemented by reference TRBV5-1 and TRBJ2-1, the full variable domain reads KAGVTQTPRYLIKTRGQQVTLSCSPISGHRSVSWYQQTPGQGLQFLFEYFSETQRNKGNFPGRFSGRQFSNSRSEMNVSTLELGDSALYLCASSSLAGGSYNEQFFGPGTRLTVL.

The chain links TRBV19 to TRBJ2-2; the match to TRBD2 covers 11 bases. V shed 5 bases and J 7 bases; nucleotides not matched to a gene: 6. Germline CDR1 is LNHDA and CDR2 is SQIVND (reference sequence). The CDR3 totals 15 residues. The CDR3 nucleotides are TGTGCCAGTAGTCCACTAGCGGGAGTAGTCGGGGAGCTGTTTTTT. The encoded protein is CASSPLAGVVGELFF.

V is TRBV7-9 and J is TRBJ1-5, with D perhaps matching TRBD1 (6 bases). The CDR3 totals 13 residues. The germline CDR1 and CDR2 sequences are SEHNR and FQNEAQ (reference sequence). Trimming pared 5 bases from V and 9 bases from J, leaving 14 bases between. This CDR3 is CASSTAGVRPQHF. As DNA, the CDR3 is TGTGCCAGCAGCACAGCAGGGGTTCGGCCCCAGCATTTT.

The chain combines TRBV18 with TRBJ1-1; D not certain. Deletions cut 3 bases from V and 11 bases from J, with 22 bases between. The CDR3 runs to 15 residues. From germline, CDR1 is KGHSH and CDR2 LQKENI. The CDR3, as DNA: TGTGCCAGCTCACCGTCCGAGAGCCCCGCGGTCGGGGCTTTCTTT. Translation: CASSPSESPAVGAFF.

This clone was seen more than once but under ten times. DNA of the CDR3: TGTGCCAGTAGTACATCGACACAGGGGGCAAGAAACACCATATATTTT. Protein: CASSTSTQGARNTIYF. V is TRBV19 and J is TRBJ1-3, with 9 bases fitting TRBD1. Germline V gene sequence: CDR1 LNHDA, CDR2 SQIVND (reference sequence). CDR3 length: 16 amino acids. J gave up 5 bases and V 4 bases, and 9 bases lay outside the gene matches.

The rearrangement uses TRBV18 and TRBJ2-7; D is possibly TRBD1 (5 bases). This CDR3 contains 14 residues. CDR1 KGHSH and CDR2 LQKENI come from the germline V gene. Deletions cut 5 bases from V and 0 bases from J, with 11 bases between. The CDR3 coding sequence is TGTGCCAGCTCATCGACAGCGAGCTCCTACGAGCAGTACGTC. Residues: CASSSTASSYEQYV.

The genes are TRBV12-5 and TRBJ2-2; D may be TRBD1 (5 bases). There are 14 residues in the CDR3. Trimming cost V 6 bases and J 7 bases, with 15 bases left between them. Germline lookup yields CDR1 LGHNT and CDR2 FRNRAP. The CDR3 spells CASGPTGVIGELFF. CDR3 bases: TGTGCTAGTGGACCAACAGGAGTAATCGGGGAGCTGTTTTTT.